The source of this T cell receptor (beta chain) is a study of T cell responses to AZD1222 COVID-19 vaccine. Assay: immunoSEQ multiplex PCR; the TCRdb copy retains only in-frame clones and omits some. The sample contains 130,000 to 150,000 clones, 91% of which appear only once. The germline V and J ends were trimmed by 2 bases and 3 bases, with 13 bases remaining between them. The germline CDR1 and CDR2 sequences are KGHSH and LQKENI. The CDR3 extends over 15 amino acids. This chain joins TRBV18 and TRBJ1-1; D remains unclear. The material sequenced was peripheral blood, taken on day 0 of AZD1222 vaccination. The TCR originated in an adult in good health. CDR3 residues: CASSPTNLDHTEAFF. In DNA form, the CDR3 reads TGTGCCAGCTCACCAACTAACTTAGATCACACTGAAGCTTTCTTT.